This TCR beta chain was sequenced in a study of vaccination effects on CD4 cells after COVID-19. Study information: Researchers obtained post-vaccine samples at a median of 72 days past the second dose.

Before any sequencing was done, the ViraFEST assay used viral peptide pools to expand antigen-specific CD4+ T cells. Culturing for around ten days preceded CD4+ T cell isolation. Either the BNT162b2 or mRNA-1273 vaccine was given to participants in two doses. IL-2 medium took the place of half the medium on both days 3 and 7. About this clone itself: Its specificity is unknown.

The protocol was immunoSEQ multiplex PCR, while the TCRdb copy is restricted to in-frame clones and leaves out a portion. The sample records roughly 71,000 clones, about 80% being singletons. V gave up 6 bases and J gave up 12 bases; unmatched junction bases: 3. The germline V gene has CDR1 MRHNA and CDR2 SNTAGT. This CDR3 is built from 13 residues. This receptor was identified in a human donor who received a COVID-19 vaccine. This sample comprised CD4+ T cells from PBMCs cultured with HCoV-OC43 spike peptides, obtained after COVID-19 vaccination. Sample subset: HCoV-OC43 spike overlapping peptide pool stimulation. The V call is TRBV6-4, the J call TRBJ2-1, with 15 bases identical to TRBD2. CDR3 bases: TGTGCCAGCAGGGGACTAGCGGGGGGTCCGCAGTTCTTC. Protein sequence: CASRGLAGGPQFF.